This TCR beta chain stems from a study of T-cell reconstitution after alpha-beta-depleted transplantation in children. Study-level findings and limits: T-cell counts and diversity at one year following transplant were attributed mainly to newly produced T cells.

The CDR3 contains 18 residues. J was trimmed by 1 base and V by 11 bases; bases with no gene match: 19. A word on this clonotype: The antigen is unknown.

Preparation of the TCRbeta library was carried out with unique molecular identifiers. Each CDR3 protein is one row after TCRdb ran MiXCR on the PCR reads. The sample includes 60,000 to 70,000 distinct CDR3 sequences, approximately 4.4% of them seen just once. The origin of this receptor is a boy younger than two who had a stem cell transplant for acute myeloid leukemia, so the T cells may come from the graft donor. V usage is TRBV12-3 or TRBV12-4 and J usage is TRBJ2-1, with 8 bases fitting TRBD2. The sample here was PBMCs, mostly from graft donor cells, taken 180 days after TCRalphabeta/CD19-depleted stem cell transplant. The CDR3 spells CAFSLDSGGARSYNEQFF. The CDR3 nucleotides read TGTGCCTTCAGTTTGGATTCCGGGGGGGCAAGGTCCTACAATGAGCAGTTCTTC.